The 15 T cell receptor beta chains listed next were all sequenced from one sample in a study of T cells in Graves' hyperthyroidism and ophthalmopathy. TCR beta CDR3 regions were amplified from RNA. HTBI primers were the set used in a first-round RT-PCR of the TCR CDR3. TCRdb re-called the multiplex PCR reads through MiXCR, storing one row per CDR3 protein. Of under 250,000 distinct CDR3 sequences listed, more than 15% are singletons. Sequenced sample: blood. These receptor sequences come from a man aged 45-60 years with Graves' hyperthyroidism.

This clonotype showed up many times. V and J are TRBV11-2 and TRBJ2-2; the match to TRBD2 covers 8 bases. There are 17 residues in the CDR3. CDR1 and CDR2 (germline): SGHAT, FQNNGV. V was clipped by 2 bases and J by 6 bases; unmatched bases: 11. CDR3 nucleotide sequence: TGTGCCAGCAGCTTATGGTGGTCGGGAGGGCCCTCCGGGGAGCTGTTTTTT. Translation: CASSLWWSGGPSGELFF. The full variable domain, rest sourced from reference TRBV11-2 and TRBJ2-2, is EAGVAQSPRYKIIEKRQSVAFWCNPISGHATLYWYQQILGQGPKLLIQFQNNGVVDDSQLPKDRFSAERLKGVDSTLKIQPAKLEDSAVYLCASSLWWSGGPSGELFFGEGSRLTVL.

The CDR3 protein is CASTGTGEETQYF. CDR3 in DNA: TGTGCCAGCACCGGGACAGGGGAAGAGACCCAGTACTTC. The chain links TRBV14 to TRBJ2-5; TRBD1 matches at 10 bases. Germline-derived CDR1 and CDR2 are SGHDN and FVKESK. V shed 7 bases, J shed 3 bases, and the junction held 2 bases outside the gene matches. The CDR3 is 13 residues long.

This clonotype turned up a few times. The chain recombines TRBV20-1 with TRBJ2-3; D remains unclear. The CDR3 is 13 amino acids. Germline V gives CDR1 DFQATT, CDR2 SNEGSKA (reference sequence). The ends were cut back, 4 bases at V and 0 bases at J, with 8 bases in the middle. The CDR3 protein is CSAKSPSTDTQYF. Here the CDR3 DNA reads TGCAGTGCTAAAAGTCCGAGCACAGATACGCAGTATTTT.

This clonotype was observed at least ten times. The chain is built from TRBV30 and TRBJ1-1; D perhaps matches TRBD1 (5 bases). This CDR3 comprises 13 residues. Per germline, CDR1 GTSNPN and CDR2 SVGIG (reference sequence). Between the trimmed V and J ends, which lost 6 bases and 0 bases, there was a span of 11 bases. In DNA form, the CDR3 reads TGTGCCTGCTTAGGGACGGTGAACACTGAAGCTTTCTTT. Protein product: CACLGTVNTEAFF.

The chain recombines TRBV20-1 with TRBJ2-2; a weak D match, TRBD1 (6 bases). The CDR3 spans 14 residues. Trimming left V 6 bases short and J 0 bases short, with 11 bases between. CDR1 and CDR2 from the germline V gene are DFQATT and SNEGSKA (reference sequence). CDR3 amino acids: CSAWDTANTGELFF. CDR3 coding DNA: TGCAGTGCCTGGGACACCGCGAACACCGGGGAGCTGTTTTTT.

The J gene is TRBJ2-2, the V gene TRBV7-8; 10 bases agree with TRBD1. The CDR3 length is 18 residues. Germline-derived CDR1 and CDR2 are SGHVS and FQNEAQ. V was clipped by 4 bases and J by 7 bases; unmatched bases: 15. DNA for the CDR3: TGTGCCAGCAGCTCGGTCGGGACAGGGGCTAGCGTAGGCGGGGAGCTGTTTTTT. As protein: CASSSVGTGASVGGELFF.

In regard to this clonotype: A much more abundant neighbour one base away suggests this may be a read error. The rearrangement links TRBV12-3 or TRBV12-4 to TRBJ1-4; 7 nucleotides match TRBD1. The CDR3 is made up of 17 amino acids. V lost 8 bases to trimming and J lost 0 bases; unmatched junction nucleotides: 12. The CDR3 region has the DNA TGTGCCAGCGGTTACGACAACAGGGGAACAACTAATGAAAAACTGTTTTTT. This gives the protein CASGYDNRGTTNEKLFF.

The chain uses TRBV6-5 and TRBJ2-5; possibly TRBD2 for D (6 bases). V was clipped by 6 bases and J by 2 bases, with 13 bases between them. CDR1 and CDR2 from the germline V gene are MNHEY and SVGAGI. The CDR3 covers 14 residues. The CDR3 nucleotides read TGTGCCAGCAGGTACGGGGGAGCTCAAGAGACCCAGTACTTC. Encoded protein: CASRYGGAQETQYF.

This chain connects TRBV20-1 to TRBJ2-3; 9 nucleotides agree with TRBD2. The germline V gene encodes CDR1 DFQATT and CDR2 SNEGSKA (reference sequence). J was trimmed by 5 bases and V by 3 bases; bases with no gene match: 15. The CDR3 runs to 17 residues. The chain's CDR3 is CSARTPDGAGGRDTQYF. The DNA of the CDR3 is TGCAGTGCTAGGACCCCTGACGGCGCGGGAGGGCGAGATACGCAGTATTTT.

Here the CDR3 DNA reads TGTGCCAGCAGTGACCCTCGGGGCAGAAGTGAAAAACTGTTTTTT. Encoded protein: CASSDPRGRSEKLFF. V usage is TRBV2 and J usage is TRBJ1-4, with a weak D call TRBD1 (5 bases). The CDR3 loop spans 15 amino acids. CDR1 and CDR2 (germline): SNHLY, FYNNEI. Deletions cut 3 bases from V and 7 bases from J, with 15 bases between.

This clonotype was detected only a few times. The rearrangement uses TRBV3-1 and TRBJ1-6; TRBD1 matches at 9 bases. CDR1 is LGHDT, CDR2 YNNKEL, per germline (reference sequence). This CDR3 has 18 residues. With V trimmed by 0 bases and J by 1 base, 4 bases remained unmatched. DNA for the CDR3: TGTGCCAGCAGCCAAGAGTTGGGACAGGGTTCCTATAATTCACCCCTCCACTTT. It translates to CASSQELGQGSYNSPLHF.

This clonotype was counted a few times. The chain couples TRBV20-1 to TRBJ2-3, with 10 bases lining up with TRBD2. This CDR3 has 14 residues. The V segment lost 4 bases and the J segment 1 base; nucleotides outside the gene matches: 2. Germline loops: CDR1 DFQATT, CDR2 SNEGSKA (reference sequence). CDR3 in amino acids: CSATGTSGTDTQYF. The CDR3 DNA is TGCAGTGCTACCGGGACTAGCGGCACAGATACGCAGTATTTT.

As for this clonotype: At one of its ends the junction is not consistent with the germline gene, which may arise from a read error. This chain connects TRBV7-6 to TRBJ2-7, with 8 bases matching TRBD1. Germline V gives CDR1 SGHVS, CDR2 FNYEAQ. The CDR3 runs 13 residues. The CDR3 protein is CASSLIKQGVSDF. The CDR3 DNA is TGTGCCAGCAGCCTGATCAAACAGGGGGTGAGCGACTTC. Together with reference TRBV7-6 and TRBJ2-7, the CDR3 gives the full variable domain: GAGVSQSPRYKVTKRGQDVALRCDPISGHVSLYWYRQALGQGPEFLTYFNYEAQQDKSGLPNDRFSAERPEGSISTLTIQRTEQRDSAMYRCASSLIKQGVSDFGPGTRLTVT.

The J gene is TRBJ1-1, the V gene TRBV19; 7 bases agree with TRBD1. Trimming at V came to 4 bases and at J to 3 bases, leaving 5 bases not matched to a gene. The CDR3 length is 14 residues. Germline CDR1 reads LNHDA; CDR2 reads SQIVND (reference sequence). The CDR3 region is CASSTGGGDTEAFF. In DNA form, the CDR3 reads TGTGCCAGTAGTACAGGGGGAGGTGACACTGAAGCTTTCTTT. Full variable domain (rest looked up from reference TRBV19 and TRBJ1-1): DGGITQSPKYLFRKEGQNVTLSCEQNLNHDAMYWYRQDPGQGLRLIYYSQIVNDFQKGDIAEGYSVSREKKESFPLTVTSAQKNPTAFYLCASSTGGGDTEAFFGQGTRLTVV.

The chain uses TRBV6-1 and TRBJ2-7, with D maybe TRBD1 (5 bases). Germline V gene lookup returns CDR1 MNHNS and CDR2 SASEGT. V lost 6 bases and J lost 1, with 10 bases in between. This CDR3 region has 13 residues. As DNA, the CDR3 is TGTGCCAGCAGGAGGACACCTTCCTACGAGCAGTACTTC. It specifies CASRRTPSYEQYF.